This is a list of T cell receptor beta chains from one sample in a study of CD8 T cells in Susac syndrome. TCRdb re-analysed the immunoSEQ multiplex PCR reads in MiXCR, keeping a single row per CDR3 protein. The repertoire has about 150,000 distinct CDR3 sequences, around 95% of them found once; the top ten carry around 0.08%. The sample was CD4+ T cells from PBMCs. The receptors stem from a human donor with Susac syndrome. The CDR3 runs from the conserved cysteine through the conserved F or W. The D gene is left open where the match is weak. Expanded clones are given a class, and other clones once, few, many or no size at all.

clone_size: -
v_call: TRBV7-9
j_call: TRBJ1-5
d_call: -
cdr3_nt: TGTGCCAGCAGCCGAGATGACTCGCCCCAGCATTTT
cdr3_aa: CASSRDDSPQHF

clone_size: once
v_call: TRBV5-1
j_call: TRBJ1-1
d_call: -
cdr3_nt: TGCGCCAGCAGCTTGGATGCCCAGGGAGGGACTGAAGCTTTCTTT
cdr3_aa: CASSLDAQGGTEAFF

clone_size: -
v_call: TRBV10-3
j_call: TRBJ1-1
d_call: -
cdr3_nt: TGTGCCATCAGTGAGTCGACAGGTTGGAACACTGAAGCTTTCTTT
cdr3_aa: CAISESTGWNTEAFF

clone_size: -
v_call: TRBV5-1
j_call: TRBJ2-3
d_call: -
cdr3_nt: TGCGCCAGCAACCCGGAGGGGGGCACAGATACGCAGTATTTT
cdr3_aa: CASNPEGGTDTQYF

clone_size: -
v_call: TRBV9
j_call: TRBJ1-1
d_call: TRBD1
cdr3_nt: TGTGCCAGCAGCGCCACCTCGACAGGGGTCACTGAAGCTTTCTTT
cdr3_aa: CASSATSTGVTEAFF

clone_size: once
v_call: TRBV29-1
j_call: TRBJ1-4
d_call: -
cdr3_nt: TGCAGCGTTGAAAGCCGGAGTAATGAAAAACTGTTTTTT
cdr3_aa: CSVESRSNEKLFF

clone_size: -
v_call: TRBV29-1
j_call: TRBJ1-1
d_call: -
cdr3_nt: TGCAGCGTTGAAAATTCGGTTACGGGAGCTTTCTTT
cdr3_aa: CSVENSVTGAFF

clone_size: -
v_call: TRBV7-3
j_call: TRBJ2-5
d_call: -
cdr3_nt: TGTGCCAGCAGCTTAGGAAGGGCGGGGTGGGAGACCCAGTACTTC
cdr3_aa: CASSLGRAGWETQYF

clone_size: -
v_call: TRBV14
j_call: TRBJ1-6
d_call: TRBD1
cdr3_nt: TGTGCCAGCAGCCTGGACAGGGGCTGGTCACCCCTCCACTTT
cdr3_aa: CASSLDRGWSPLHF

clone_size: -
v_call: TRBV11-2
j_call: TRBJ2-7
d_call: TRBD1
cdr3_nt: TGTGCCAGCAGCGCAACCGGGACAGGGGGGCGCGAGCAGTACTTC
cdr3_aa: CASSATGTGGREQYF

clone_size: -
v_call: TRBV9
j_call: TRBJ2-6
d_call: -
cdr3_nt: TGTGCCAGCAGCGTAGGGCAGTACTCTGGGGCCAACGTCCTGACTTTC
cdr3_aa: CASSVGQYSGANVLTF

clone_size: -
v_call: TRBV4-1
j_call: TRBJ1-1
d_call: -
cdr3_nt: TGCGCCAGCTTCGGGCCCAGGGGCAATTCGAACACTGAAGCTTTCTTT
cdr3_aa: CASFGPRGNSNTEAFF

clone_size: once
v_call: TRBV18
j_call: TRBJ2-3
d_call: -
cdr3_nt: TGTGCCAGCTCACCACTAGCAGATACGCAGTATTTT
cdr3_aa: CASSPLADTQYF

clone_size: -
v_call: TRBV20-1
j_call: TRBJ2-3
d_call: -
cdr3_nt: TGCAGTGCTAGAGTGGCCACAGATACGCAGTATTTT
cdr3_aa: CSARVATDTQYF

clone_size: -
v_call: TRBV2
j_call: TRBJ1-5
d_call: -
cdr3_nt: TGTGCCAGCAGTTTCGAGTCCGACAATCAGCCCCAGCATTTT
cdr3_aa: CASSFESDNQPQHF

clone_size: -
v_call: TRBV12-3/TRBV12-4
j_call: TRBJ2-2
d_call: -
cdr3_nt: TGTGCCAGCAGCCCAGGGACCCTAATGAGGACCGGGGAGCTGTTTTTT
cdr3_aa: CASSPGTLMRTGELFF

clone_size: -
v_call: TRBV3-1
j_call: TRBJ2-5
d_call: -
cdr3_nt: TGTGCCACCGAGCGGAACTCCCAAGAGACCCAGTACTTC
cdr3_aa: CATERNSQETQYF

clone_size: few
v_call: TRBV18
j_call: TRBJ1-2
d_call: TRBD1
cdr3_nt: TGTGCCAGCTCACTAGGGACAGATGGCTACACCTTC
cdr3_aa: CASSLGTDGYTF

clone_size: -
v_call: TRBV9
j_call: TRBJ2-2
d_call: -
cdr3_nt: TGTGCCAGCAGCACCAGGGGATTAAAGAAGAGGACCGGGGAGCTGTTTTTT
cdr3_aa: CASSTRGLKKRTGELFF

clone_size: once
v_call: TRBV6-1
j_call: TRBJ1-5
d_call: TRBD1
cdr3_nt: TGTGCCAGCAGTGAAGGGGTGACAGGGAATCAGCCCCAGCATTTT
cdr3_aa: CASSEGVTGNQPQHF

clone_size: -
v_call: TRBV5-1
j_call: TRBJ2-7
d_call: -
cdr3_nt: TGCGCCAGCAGCCTGGACTTCTTCGAGCAGTACTTC
cdr3_aa: CASSLDFFEQYF

clone_size: few
v_call: TRBV20-1
j_call: TRBJ2-1
d_call: TRBD1
cdr3_nt: TGCAGTGCTTCCGGGACAGGAGGCAATGAGCAGTTCTTC
cdr3_aa: CSASGTGGNEQFF

clone_size: -
v_call: TRBV20-1
j_call: TRBJ2-5
d_call: -
cdr3_nt: TGCAGTGCTAGAGAGCATGGCGGGCGTGGAGAGACCCAGTACTTC
cdr3_aa: CSAREHGGRGETQYF

clone_size: -
v_call: TRBV7-6
j_call: TRBJ2-2
d_call: TRBD2
cdr3_nt: TGTGCCAGCAGCCGATTAACTAGCGGGAGCAACACCGGGGAGCTGTTTTTT
cdr3_aa: CASSRLTSGSNTGELFF

clone_size: -
v_call: TRBV11-2
j_call: TRBJ2-3
d_call: TRBD2
cdr3_nt: TGTGCCAGCAGCCACGGGGGGTGGAAAGATACGCAGTATTTT
cdr3_aa: CASSHGGWKDTQYF

clone_size: -
v_call: TRBV3-1
j_call: TRBJ1-3
d_call: -
cdr3_nt: TGTGCCAGCAGCCAAGAGCTACGGCTCTCTGGAAACACCATATATTTT
cdr3_aa: CASSQELRLSGNTIYF

clone_size: -
v_call: TRBV6-5
j_call: TRBJ2-3
d_call: -
cdr3_nt: TGTGCCAGCAGTCGTCAGGGCTCAGATACGCAGTATTTT
cdr3_aa: CASSRQGSDTQYF

clone_size: -
v_call: TRBV24-1
j_call: TRBJ2-7
d_call: -
cdr3_nt: TGTGCCACCAGTGATTTCCGGGTATCCCACGAGCAGTACTTC
cdr3_aa: CATSDFRVSHEQYF

clone_size: -
v_call: TRBV3-1
j_call: TRBJ1-2
d_call: -
cdr3_nt: TGTGCCAGCAGCCAAAACAGGCAAAACTATGGCTACACCTTC
cdr3_aa: CASSQNRQNYGYTF

clone_size: -
v_call: TRBV29-1
j_call: TRBJ1-4
d_call: TRBD1
cdr3_nt: TGCAGCGTTGGGCCACAGGGGAAAGGGGAAAAACTGTTTTTT
cdr3_aa: CSVGPQGKGEKLFF